This T cell receptor (beta chain) came from a study of blood T cell repertoires in COVID-19 (TCRdb year 2020). About the full investigation: Samples from collaborators originated in the United States, Italy and Spain and spanned both the acute and convalescent phases of COVID-19. Samples were obtained from the ongoing ImmuneRACE study (first 160 participants) and from 1,254 subjects provided by 6 global collaborators. The dataset comprised deeply sampled blood TCRbeta repertoires from subjects exposed to, actively infected with, or recovered from COVID-19. Where available, HLA class I and class II types were taken from metadata supplied by the sample provider and were not determined by assay-based typing. The prospective study material was composed of cDNA or gDNA derived from T cells, B-cell-depleted T cells, or PBMCs. The sample metadata nearly always contained a de-identified subject ID, COVID-19 status, age in years and sex. The repertoires were released in a freely available public database intended as a resource for research on the immune response to SARS-CoV-2.

Trimmed from V: 10 bases; trimmed from J: 4 bases; junction bases lacking a gene match: 6. The CDR3 has 13 amino acids, counting the end cysteine and phenylalanine. Only CDR3 DNA is held: 39 bases, read in frame from base 1. CDR1 LNHNV and CDR2 YYDKDF are derived from the germline V gene (reference sequence). What the authors observed across the whole study: The amount of clinical and demographic metadata varied by source and participant and was provided uncurated.

The collaborating institutions used their own protocols to collect whole blood in K2EDTA tubes. For TCRbeta analysis, collaborator samples were shipped as frozen whole blood, as isolated PBMCs, or as DNA extracted from either sample type. TCRbeta CDR3 regions were amplified from genomic DNA by means of the immunoSEQ Assay, a bias-controlled multiplex PCR. Regarding the original processing steps: The number of nucleated cells in each sample was estimated by amplification of reference gene primers within the assay. To quantify the absolute abundance of each unique TCRbeta CDR3 rearrangement, sequence reads were collapsed and filtered. For each sample, productive Simpson clonality was calculated as the square root of Simpson's diversity index across productive rearrangements. TCRdb re-hosts the immuneACCESS table, in-frame sequences only. Its copies lack some clones; in the studies checked, an unresolved V gene accounts for under half of them, and the cause for the rest is not known. From that table come the V and J calls and clone size; the DNA was used to work out D and trimming. This sample lists about 410,000 clones; roughly 90% were detected once. Of the sample, approximately 1.4% is held by the ten largest clones.

Details on this clone: No cognate antigen has been identified for it. No clone much larger than this one lies a single base away; base qualities are absent.

This chain is built from TRBV15 and TRBJ2-7; 11 bases in the middle match TRBD1. The receptor's source is a woman aged 30 to 39 with active or convalescent COVID-19. The specimen sequenced was peripheral blood. The CDR3 in this case is CASSGTGGYEQYF. The nucleotides read TGTGCCAGTTCCGGGACAGGGGGGTACGAGCAGTACTTC.